The TCR beta chain described here comes from a study of blood T cell repertoires in COVID-19 (dated by TCRdb to about 2020). A note on the overall study: Samples from collaborators originated in the United States, Italy and Spain and spanned both the acute and convalescent phases of COVID-19. The prospective study material was composed of cDNA or gDNA derived from T cells, B-cell-depleted T cells, or PBMCs. The dataset comprised deeply sampled blood TCRbeta repertoires from subjects exposed to, actively infected with, or recovered from COVID-19. The repertoires were made available in a free public database intended to serve as a resource for research on the immune response to SARS-CoV-2. The samples were drawn from the first 160 participants of the ongoing ImmuneRACE study and from some 1,300 subjects provided by 6 global collaborators. Sample metadata almost always included a de-identified subject ID, COVID-19 status, age in years and sex. Where HLA class I and class II types were available, the types were taken from metadata supplied by the sample provider, not from assay-based typing. Broad study findings and their caveats: Clinical and demographic metadata were provided uncurated, with the amount varying by source and participant.

TCRbeta CDR3 regions were amplified from genomic DNA using the immunoSEQ Assay, a bias-controlled multiplex PCR. On the authors' methods: The number of nucleated cells in each sample was estimated from the amplification of reference gene primers within the assay. To quantify the absolute abundance of each unique TCRbeta CDR3 rearrangement, sequence reads were collapsed and filtered. Productive Simpson clonality was computed per sample as the square root of Simpson's diversity index over productive rearrangements. This is the immuneACCESS table as TCRdb keeps it, with only in-frame sequences that have V and J called. A part of the clones is gone; compared with another copy, unresolved V genes explain less than half, and the rest is unexplained. That table is the source of V, J and clone size, and D and trimming were worked out from the DNA. The sample contains 30,000 to 35,000 clones, around 87% of them found a single time. The ten most abundant clones make up over 55% of the sample.

Its CDR3 holds 15 amino acids, cysteine through phenylalanine. Only the CDR3 part of the read is kept: 45 bases, read in frame from the first base. At the junction V is shortened by 0 bases and J by 3 bases, with 10 bases in between. The germline V gene encodes CDR1 SGHKS and CDR2 YYEKEE (reference sequence). The collaborating institutions used their own protocols to collect whole blood in K2EDTA tubes. Collaborator samples were shipped for TCRbeta analysis as frozen whole blood, isolated PBMCs, or DNA extracted from either sample type. To note about this clone: Its antigen target is currently unknown. No base quality information exists; no much larger clone differs at one position.

The chain is assembled from TRBV5-5 and TRBJ2-1; tentative D gene TRBD2, with 6 bases matching. The specimen sequenced was peripheral blood. The origin of this receptor is a man aged 65-85 years with acute or convalescent COVID-19. The CDR3 sequence is CASSLVAGRYNEQFF. The nucleotide sequence reads TGTGCCAGCAGCTTGGTTGCGGGACGCTACAATGAGCAGTTCTTC.